The present T cell receptor beta chain was sequenced within a study of shared clonotypes between healthy human individuals. A CD45RA-negative memory subset and a CD45RA+ naive subset were separated from the CD4+ cells. How the authors handled the data: ImmunoSEQ yielded junction-only sequences lacking quality scores, so filtering differed. The protocol was immunoSEQ multiplex PCR, while the TCRdb copy is restricted to in-frame clones and leaves out a portion. V, J and clone size are those of that table, while D and trimming were read from the DNA. The data show fewer than 3 million clones, 85% to 95% seen once. V lost 1 base to trimming and J lost 7 bases, with 7 bases between them. Germline CDR1 is SGHTA and CDR2 is FQGNSA. CDR3 length equals 13 residues.

The source is a man aged 18 to 29 in good health. Some clones in this sample may be carry-over from other donors' samples. Sample: naive CD4+ T cells from PBMCs. Subset described: CD45RA+ positively selected. The genes are TRBV7-2 and TRBJ2-2, with unresolved D. CDR3 in DNA: TGTGCCAGCAGCTTAGTGGTCAGCGGGGAGCTGTTTTTT. Its translation is CASSLVVSGELFF. Using reference TRBV7-2 and TRBJ2-2 for the parts outside the CDR3, the full variable domain is GAGVSQSPSNKVTEKGKDVELRCDPISGHTALYWYRQSLGQGLEFLIYFQGNSAPDKSGLPSDRFSAERTGGSVSTLTIQRTQQEDSAVYLCASSLVVSGELFFGEGSRLTVL.